The present entry profiles one T cell receptor (beta chain) with its context. The data derive from a study of blood T cells in healthy people across ages. Trimming took off 5 bases at V and 1 base at J, with 10 bases between the two ends. This CDR3 is built from 14 residues. Germline CDR1 and CDR2: LNHDA and SQIVND (reference sequence). For the second PCR, which ran for about 7 to 11 cycles, a sample-barcoded 5' primer and a J-beta primer mix were used. TCRdb recomputed calls from the 5' RACE reads with MiXCR, one row per CDR3 protein. Of 600,000 to 900,000 distinct CDR3 sequences listed, roughly 24% were seen once; the top ten hold 3%. Another study also made use of these data, one on T cells of mothers and their children.

This clonotype was obtained from a boy younger than 18 in good health. The chain joins TRBV19 to TRBJ2-3; D remains ambiguous. Specimen: blood. For the CDR3, the DNA is TGTGCCAGTAGTCCCGACATAGGCACAGATACGCAGTATTTT. Translating gives CASSPDIGTDTQYF.